These 31 T cell receptor beta chains were all obtained from the same sample, sequenced in a study of T cells in localized non-small cell lung cancer. TCRdb's table, derived via immunoSEQ multiplex PCR, lists solely in-frame clones and lacks some. The sample lists 23,000 or so clones, under 95% occurring once. The sample here was peripheral blood, taken before any cancer treatment. Receptors originate from a man aged 40-75 years with stage III squamous cell lung carcinoma.

The chain links TRBV5-5 to TRBJ1-3, with D possibly matching TRBD1 (5 bases). The germline gives CDR1 SGHKS, CDR2 YYEKEE (reference sequence). The V end lost 2 bases, the J end lost 0 bases, and 15 bases lay between the germline ends. The CDR3 is made up of 17 amino acids. The CDR3 coding sequence is TGTGCCAGCAGCTTTGGCAGGGTTGGAAGCTCTGGAAACACCATATATTTT. This codes for CASSFGRVGSSGNTIYF.

This clone has a single count. The chain joins TRBV5-4 to TRBJ1-2; 12 bases fit TRBD1. The V segment lost 3 bases and the J segment 6 bases; nucleotides outside the gene matches: 9. CDR1 is SGHNT, CDR2 YYREEE, per germline (reference sequence). CDR3 length: 16 residues. CDR3 DNA sequence: TGTGCCAGCAGCTCACTCGGGGACAGGGGGCAAGATGGCTACACCTTC. Protein sequence: CASSSLGDRGQDGYTF.

The rearrangement joins TRBV28 to TRBJ2-5, with D unclear. Trimming shortened V by 3 bases and J by 1 base, and 12 bases separated the two germline ends. The CDR3 loop spans 15 amino acids. Germline V lookup: CDR1 MDHEN, CDR2 SYDVKM. The CDR3 nucleotides read TGTGCCAGCAGTTTCGCCCATTTGGCCCAAGAGACCCAGTACTTC. This codes for CASSFAHLAQETQYF.

The chain employs TRBV5-4 and TRBJ2-2; TRBD2 matches at 7 bases. CDR3 length: 16 residues. V shed 9 bases, J shed 1 base, and the junction held 12 bases outside the gene matches. CDR1 SGHNT and CDR2 YYREEE come from the germline V gene (reference sequence). CDR3 sequence (DNA): TGTGCCACCCACACAGCAGCGGGGATGAACACCGGGGAGCTGTTTTTT. Translating it yields CATHTAAGMNTGELFF.

The rearrangement uses TRBV2 and TRBJ2-5, with D unresolved. Germline values: CDR1 SNHLY, CDR2 FYNNEI. V lost 1 base to trimming and J lost 5 bases, with 14 bases between them. The CDR3 runs to 15 residues. The CDR3 bases are TGTGCCAGCAGTGAAGAGGCAGGCGGCTGGGAGACCCAGTACTTC. This translates into CASSEEAGGWETQYF.

The chain couples TRBV9 to TRBJ2-3; D gene uncertain. The V gene lost 0 bases and the J gene lost 2 bases, with 4 bases spanning the gap. This CDR3 spans 13 amino acids. In germline, CDR1 is SGDLS, CDR2 YYNGEE. This CDR3 is CASSVGNTDTQYF. The DNA for the CDR3 is TGTGCCAGCAGCGTAGGCAACACAGATACGCAGTATTTT.

This chain joins TRBV2 and TRBJ1-1; D uncertain. CDR1 is SNHLY, CDR2 FYNNEI, per germline. Trimming took off 7 bases at V and 1 base at J, with 10 bases between the two ends. This CDR3 has 13 residues. For the CDR3, the DNA is TGTGCCAGCATTTGGACTGAGAACACTGAAGCTTTCTTT. It codes for CASIWTENTEAFF.

V gene TRBV5-1 combines with J gene TRBJ1-2; 7 bases are shared with TRBD1. The germline V gene has CDR1 SGHRS and CDR2 YFSETQ. The J segment lost 7 bases and the V segment lost 0 bases, leaving 6 bases of the junction unmatched. This CDR3 region has 14 residues. In DNA, the CDR3 is TGCGCCAGCAGCTTGGTCACAGGGGAAGGTGGCTACACCTTC. Translated, it gives CASSLVTGEGGYTF. The complete variable domain, with remaining parts taken from reference TRBV5-1 and TRBJ1-2, reads KAGVTQTPRYLIKTRGQQVTLSCSPISGHRSVSWYQQTPGQGLQFLFEYFSETQRNKGNFPGRFSGRQFSNSRSEMNVSTLELGDSALYLCASSLVTGEGGYTFGSGTRLTVV.

This sequence joins TRBV25-1 and TRBJ2-2; 8 positions match TRBD1. The CDR3 spans 16 residues. CDR1 and CDR2 (germline): MGHDK, SYGVNS. The J segment lost 8 bases and the V segment lost 4 bases, leaving 12 bases of the junction unmatched. The CDR3 DNA is TGTGCCAGCAGTGCCGACAGGGGCGCTCAGGGAGGGGAGCTGTTTTTT. It specifies CASSADRGAQGGELFF.

The rearrangement uses TRBV18 and TRBJ1-2, with 8 bases identical to TRBD1. This CDR3 comprises 13 residues. The junction had 6 bases not matched to a gene; V was cut back by 4 bases and J by 8 bases. CDR1 KGHSH and CDR2 LQKENI come from the germline V gene. This CDR3 is CASSQATGEGYTF. The DNA of the CDR3 is TGTGCCAGCTCACAGGCGACAGGGGAGGGCTACACCTTC.

The rearrangement joins TRBV5-1 to TRBJ2-5, with D hard to call. CDR3 length: 14 amino acids. V shed 0 bases and J shed 4 bases, with 10 bases lying between them. The germline V gene has CDR1 SGHRS and CDR2 YFSETQ. CDR3 sequence (DNA): TGCGCCAGCAGCTTGGGCGCTGTACGAGAGACCCAGTACTTC. Translation gives CASSLGAVRETQYF. The entire variable domain, with the rest obtained from reference TRBV5-1 and TRBJ2-5, is as follows: KAGVTQTPRYLIKTRGQQVTLSCSPISGHRSVSWYQQTPGQGLQFLFEYFSETQRNKGNFPGRFSGRQFSNSRSEMNVSTLELGDSALYLCASSLGAVRETQYFGPGTRLLVL.

CDR3 region: CASSLEMQGGTDTQYF. The DNA of the CDR3 is TGTGCCAGCAGCTTGGAAATGCAGGGGGGCACAGATACGCAGTATTTT. The chain couples TRBV5-4 to TRBJ2-3; TRBD1 matches at 7 bases. The CDR3 runs to 16 residues. Trimming at V came to 0 bases and at J to 1 base, leaving 5 bases not matched to a gene. CDR1 and CDR2 from the germline V gene are SGHNT and YYREEE (reference sequence).

V gene TRBV18 combines with J gene TRBJ2-1; 8 positions match TRBD2. The CDR3 sequence is 14 residues long. The J segment lost 3 bases and the V segment lost 5 bases, leaving 3 bases of the junction unmatched. Germline V gives CDR1 KGHSH, CDR2 LQKENI. CDR3 region: CASSFGTSYNEQFF. CDR3 nucleotide sequence: TGTGCCAGCTCATTCGGGACTAGCTACAATGAGCAGTTCTTC.

The rearrangement uses TRBV10-3 and TRBJ1-2, with TRBD1 matching 12 bases. The V and J ends lost 5 bases and 7 bases, in that order; junction bases with no gene match: 8. Germline CDR1 reads ENHRY; CDR2 reads SYGVKD. This CDR3 is 15 amino acids long. DNA of the CDR3: TGTGCCATCAGTAAGGGACAGGGGGCTTTTGGTGGCTACACCTTC. Its translation: CAISKGQGAFGGYTF.

This clone was picked up one time. The chain couples TRBV5-1 to TRBJ2-3; TRBD2 matches 7 bases. The germline V gene has CDR1 SGHRS and CDR2 YFSETQ. CDR3 length equals 13 residues. Germline trimming cut 4 bases from V and 7 bases from J; bases unmatched to any gene: 6. In nucleotides, the CDR3 is TGCGCCAGCAGCCAAAGCGGGGATTATACGCAGTATTTT. This gives the protein CASSQSGDYTQYF.

The chain uses TRBV7-2 and TRBJ1-3; 8 positions agree with TRBD1. Looked up from germline, CDR1 is SGHTA and CDR2 is FQGNSA. The trim removed 5 bases at V and 2 bases at J, leaving 5 bases unmatched. The CDR3 is made up of 15 amino acids. The CDR3 spells CASSEWTGPGNTIYF. The CDR3 coding sequence is TGTGCCAGCAGCGAATGGACAGGGCCTGGAAACACCATATATTTT.

CDR3 sequence (DNA): TGTGCCAGCAGCTTCTCGGGACTAGCGGACTACAATGAGCAGTTCTTC. Its translation: CASSFSGLADYNEQFF. The rearrangement links TRBV9 to TRBJ2-1; TRBD2 matches at 11 bases. Looked up from germline, CDR1 is SGDLS and CDR2 is YYNGEE. Losses at the gene ends were 4 bases for V and 3 bases for J; bases not matched to a gene: 6. The CDR3 covers 16 residues.

This chain uses TRBV5-6 with TRBJ2-5; 12 nucleotides line up with TRBD1. The CDR3 runs to 16 residues. CDR1 is SGHDT, CDR2 YYEEEE, per germline. The V segment lost 1 base and the J segment 4 bases; nucleotides outside the gene matches: 5. The CDR3 region is CASSLRGTGGRETQYF. As DNA, the CDR3 is TGTGCCAGCAGCTTGAGGGGGACAGGGGGCAGAGAGACCCAGTACTTC. The full variable domain, with the rest looked up from reference TRBV5-6 and TRBJ2-5, is DAGVTQSPTHLIKTRGQQVTLRCSPKSGHDTVSWYQQALGQGPQFIFQYYEEEERQRGNFPDRFSGHQFPNYSSELNVNALLLGDSALYLCASSLRGTGGRETQYFGPGTRLLVL.

The chain combines TRBV13 with TRBJ2-3; no clear D. There are 13 residues in the CDR3. The ends were cut back, 5 bases at V and 1 base at J, with 7 bases in the middle. Germline assignment: CDR1 PRHDT and CDR2 FYEKMQ (reference sequence). This CDR3 is CASSPTGTDTQYF. In nucleotides, the CDR3 is TGTGCCAGCAGCCCCACGGGCACAGATACGCAGTATTTT.

V gene TRBV4-3 combines with J gene TRBJ2-1; D unclear. CDR1 and CDR2 from the germline V gene are LGHNA and YSLEER. V was pared by 0 bases and J by 2 bases, with 5 bases between. CDR3 length: 14 residues. The DNA for the CDR3 is TGCGCCAGCAGCCAAGATATGGCCTACAATGAGCAGTTCTTC. Amino acids: CASSQDMAYNEQFF.

The J gene is TRBJ1-1, the V gene TRBV30, with D unresolved. This CDR3 contains 13 residues. Germline V gene sequence: CDR1 GTSNPN, CDR2 SVGIG (reference sequence). Between the trimmed V and J ends, which lost 0 bases and 8 bases, there was a span of 13 bases. CDR3 DNA: TGTGCCTGGAGTGTTGGTGCGCTTCCAGAAGCTTTCTTT. It is translated as CAWSVGALPEAFF.

The CDR3 coding sequence is TGTGCCAGCAGCTTAGCGGGAGGGCCCTACAATGAGCAGTTCTTC. Its translation is CASSLAGGPYNEQFF. V usage is TRBV7-9 and J usage is TRBJ2-1; 7 bases align to TRBD2. Germline assignment: CDR1 SEHNR and CDR2 FQNEAQ (reference sequence). V shed 0 bases, J shed 2 bases, and the junction held 1 base outside the gene matches. The CDR3 totals 15 residues.

This chain uses TRBV7-8 with TRBJ2-3, with D possibly matching TRBD2 (5 bases). Between the trimmed V and J ends, which lost 0 bases and 1 base, there was a span of 8 bases. Germline CDR1 SGHVS, CDR2 FQNEAQ. This CDR3 is built from 15 residues. The CDR3 region has the DNA TGTGCCAGCAGCTTAGCGGGAGTCGGCACAGATACGCAGTATTTT. Translation: CASSLAGVGTDTQYF.

This clone has a handful of counts. The gene calls are TRBV27 and TRBJ2-2; D unresolved. Germline V gene data show CDR1 as MNHEY and CDR2 as SMNVEV (reference sequence). This CDR3 contains 13 residues. The ends were cut back, 3 bases at V and 2 bases at J, with 4 bases in the middle. In DNA, the CDR3 is TGTGCCAGCAGTTTGGATAACACCGGGGAGCTGTTTTTT. It translates to CASSLDNTGELFF.

Concerning this clone: Other nucleotide sequences from this sample produce the same CDR3. CDR3 in amino acids: CASSPGTGGLAKNIQYF. The CDR3, as DNA: TGTGCCAGCAGTCCTGGGACAGGGGGCTTAGCCAAAAACATTCAGTACTTC. The J gene is TRBJ2-4, the V gene TRBV7-2, with 12 bases matching TRBD1. The CDR3 sequence is 17 residues long. V dropped 6 bases and J dropped 0; count of bases not matched to a gene: 6. Germline assignment: CDR1 SGHTA and CDR2 FQGNSA.

This chain links TRBV10-3 with TRBJ2-7; 9 positions match TRBD1. J was trimmed by 0 bases and V by 4 bases; bases with no gene match: 1. The CDR3 extends over 14 amino acids. CDR1 and CDR2 from the germline V gene are ENHRY and SYGVKD. For the CDR3, the DNA is TGTGCCATCAGTGGGACAGGGGTCTCCTACGAGCAGTACTTC. This encodes CAISGTGVSYEQYF.

The chain employs TRBV5-1 and TRBJ2-1; D possibly matches TRBD1 or TRBD2 (6 bases each). Deletions cut 0 bases from V and 0 bases from J, with 7 bases between. Germline V gene lookup returns CDR1 SGHRS and CDR2 YFSETQ. The length of the CDR3 is 15 residues. The CDR3 region is CASSLAGASYNEQFF. The CDR3 bases are TGCGCCAGCAGCTTGGCGGGGGCCTCCTACAATGAGCAGTTCTTC.

The rearrangement joins TRBV30 to TRBJ2-7; D gene ambiguous. CDR3 length: 12 residues. V lost 0 bases and J 7 bases, leaving 10 bases between the germline ends. Germline V gene lookup returns CDR1 GTSNPN and CDR2 SVGIG (reference sequence). The CDR3 DNA follows: TGTGCCTGGAGTGTGTCACGGTATGAGCAGTACTTC. It encodes CAWSVSRYEQYF. Full variable domain (outside the CDR3, taken from reference TRBV30 and TRBJ2-7): SQTIHQWPATLVQPVGSPLSLECTVEGTSNPNLYWYRQAAGRGLQLLFYSVGIGQISSEVPQNLSASRPQDRQFILSSKKLLLSDSGFYLCAWSVSRYEQYFGPGTRLTVT.

The chain is built from TRBV30 and TRBJ2-4; D ambiguous. CDR1 and CDR2 from the germline V gene are GTSNPN and SVGIG (reference sequence). V shed 3 bases and J shed 8 bases, with 8 bases lying between them. The CDR3 runs to 11 residues. CDR3 residues: CAWRGGHIQYF. CDR3 coding DNA: TGTGCCTGGAGAGGTGGGCACATTCAGTACTTC.

V is TRBV9 and J is TRBJ1-4; D gene unclear. Germline-derived CDR1 and CDR2 are SGDLS and YYNGEE. V lost 0 bases, J lost 8 bases, and 14 bases lay in between. The CDR3 runs 15 residues. CDR3 loop: CASSVAAGGPEKLFF. DNA for the CDR3: TGTGCCAGCAGCGTAGCGGCGGGCGGTCCCGAAAAACTGTTTTTT.

The genes are TRBV7-2 and TRBJ2-5, with D perhaps TRBD1 (6 bases). V lost 1 base to trimming and J lost 5 bases, with 14 bases between them. CDR1 and CDR2 (germline): SGHTA, FQGNSA. This CDR3 has 15 amino acids. The CDR3 coding sequence is TGTGCCAGCAGCTTAGTCTCAGGGGTAGGCGAGACCCAGTACTTC. This codes for CASSLVSGVGETQYF.